These 24 T cell receptor beta chains came from one sample sequenced in a study of blood T cell repertoires in COVID-19. Measured with immunoSEQ multiplex PCR; TCRdb has only the in-frame clones, and not every one. The sample has 200,000 to 300,000 clones; about 87% are singletons. The material sequenced was peripheral blood. These receptors came from a woman in her seventies with active or convalescent COVID-19.

The chain links TRBV5-5 to TRBJ1-5, with D perhaps TRBD1 (5 bases). V was clipped by 2 bases and J by 14 bases, with 17 bases between them. Germline assignment: CDR1 SGHKS and CDR2 YYEKEE (reference sequence). CDR3 length: 13 residues. The CDR3 DNA reads TGTGCCAGCAGCTTCTTTCAGGGATCCCGGGAGCATTTT. Its protein product is CASSFFQGSREHF.

The chain combines TRBV2 with TRBJ1-2; D is ambiguous. Deletions cut 1 base from V and 4 bases from J, with 7 bases between. Per the germline V gene, CDR1 is SNHLY and CDR2 is FYNNEI. CDR3 length equals 13 residues. The CDR3 coding sequence is TGTGCCAGCAGTGAAGGCGAGATCTATGGCTACACCTTC. Residues: CASSEGEIYGYTF.

On this clone: The same CDR3 arises from other DNA sequences in this sample as well. V and J are TRBV19 and TRBJ2-7; possibly TRBD1 for D (7 bases). CDR1 is LNHDA and CDR2 is SQIVND in the germline V gene (reference sequence). Trimming stripped 2 bases from V and 1 base from J, with 9 bases between. The CDR3 runs to 14 residues. Written as DNA, the CDR3 is TGTGCCAGTAGTATACAGGGGGGATCCTACGAGCAGTACTTC. Its protein product is CASSIQGGSYEQYF.

The chain is built from TRBV18 and TRBJ2-1; D perhaps matches TRBD1 (6 bases). Germline CDR1 and CDR2: KGHSH and LQKENI. V shed 4 bases and J shed 5 bases, with 9 bases lying between them. This CDR3 is built from 13 residues. The DNA for the CDR3 is TGTGCCAGCTCACGGACAGATGACAATGAGCAGTTCTTC. Translated: CASSRTDDNEQFF.

The count of this clone is one. The CDR3 reads CASSENRVNTEAFF. The CDR3 region has the DNA TGTGCCAGCAGTGAAAACAGGGTCAACACTGAAGCTTTCTTT. The chain uses TRBV2 and TRBJ1-1, with D perhaps TRBD1 (6 bases). The CDR3 extends over 14 amino acids. Germline assignment: CDR1 SNHLY and CDR2 FYNNEI. The V end was cut by 2 bases, the J end by 2 bases, with 9 bases between.

This clone showed up just a few times. V gene TRBV10-3 combines with J gene TRBJ2-7; 8 bases match TRBD2. CDR1 ENHRY and CDR2 SYGVKD come from the germline V gene. J gave up 4 bases and V 4 bases, and 6 bases lay outside the gene matches. The CDR3 spans 14 residues. The CDR3 coding sequence is TGTGCCATCAGTGCCGGGCTAGCGGGTTACGAGCAGTACTTC. Its protein is CAISAGLAGYEQYF.

The chain has TRBV29-1 and TRBJ2-7; TRBD1 is a possible D gene (5 bases). With 5 bases removed from V and 5 bases from J, the gap between germline ends came to 13 bases. The CDR3 is 12 amino acids. Germline CDR1 reads SQVTM; CDR2 reads ANQGSEA. CDR3 sequence: CSVRPQGNEQYF. The CDR3 nucleotides read TGCAGCGTTCGCCCTCAGGGAAACGAGCAGTACTTC.

This rearrangement joins TRBV6-1 to TRBJ1-1; D is unresolved. The CDR3 has 14 amino acids. Trimming cost V 3 bases and J 6 bases, with 14 bases left between them. Germline CDR1 reads MNHNS; CDR2 reads SASEGT. CDR3 loop: CASSDGRGKSEAFF. The CDR3 DNA is TGTGCCAGCAGTGACGGACGGGGTAAATCTGAAGCTTTCTTT.

This chain connects TRBV6-5 to TRBJ1-4; D unclear. This CDR3 spans 16 amino acids. The germline gives CDR1 MNHEY, CDR2 SVGAGI. V was pared by 0 bases and J by 2 bases, with 10 bases between. CDR3: CASSYSGPGTNEKLFF. The CDR3 bases are TGTGCCAGCAGTTACTCTGGCCCGGGGACTAATGAAAAACTGTTTTTT.

The rearrangement uses TRBV18 and TRBJ1-1; D might be TRBD1 (5 bases). This CDR3 comprises 14 residues. V was shortened by 6 bases and J by 2 bases, with 13 bases between the two germline ends. Germline CDR1 is KGHSH and CDR2 is LQKENI. Here the CDR3 DNA reads TGTGCCAGCTCGGACATCCTCCCCAACACTGAAGCTTTCTTT. Its protein is CASSDILPNTEAFF.

This CDR3 is CASSQGDSRNTIYF. For the CDR3, the DNA is TGCGCCAGCAGCCAGGGGGACTCGAGGAACACCATATATTTT. The rearrangement joins TRBV5-1 to TRBJ1-3, with TRBD1 matching 7 bases. This CDR3 contains 14 residues. V was pared by 4 bases and J by 7 bases, with 8 bases of the junction left unmatched. CDR1 SGHRS and CDR2 YFSETQ come from the germline V gene.

V and J are TRBV3-1 (or the pseudogene TRBV3-2) and TRBJ2-5, with 9 bases identical to TRBD2. The V and J ends lost 3 bases and 6 bases, in that order; junction bases with no gene match: 5. Germline loops: CDR1 LGHDT, CDR2 YNNKEL (reference sequence). This CDR3 comprises 14 residues. CDR3 in amino acids: CASSQRGGGQTQYF. CDR3 DNA: TGTGCCAGCAGCCAGCGGGGGGGCGGACAGACCCAGTACTTC.

The chain recombines TRBV2 with TRBJ2-7; 7 bases align to TRBD1. The ends lost 5 bases at V and 4 bases at J; junction bases unmatched: 8. Germline V gene data show CDR1 as SNHLY and CDR2 as FYNNEI. The CDR3 loop spans 14 amino acids. CDR3 DNA: TGTGCCAGCAGTCCCGACAGGGTCCTTTACGAGCAGTACTTC. Its protein is CASSPDRVLYEQYF. Based on the CDR3 plus reference TRBV2 and TRBJ2-7, the full variable domain is EPEVTQTPSHQVTQMGQEVILRCVPISNHLYFYWYRQILGQKVEFLVSFYNNEISEKSEIFDDQFSVERPDGSNFTLKIRSTKLEDSAMYFCASSPDRVLYEQYFGPGTRLTVT.

CDR3: CSVQLARSPGNTIYF. Written as DNA, the CDR3 is TGCAGCGTGCAGCTGGCGAGGTCCCCTGGAAACACCATATATTTT. The V call is TRBV29-1, the J call TRBJ1-3; D gene unclear. Trimming left V 6 bases short and J 2 bases short, with 17 bases between. The CDR3 loop spans 15 amino acids. Germline V gene data show CDR1 as SQVTM and CDR2 as ANQGSEA.

V usage is TRBV27 and J usage is TRBJ1-2; D not resolved. V was trimmed by 6 bases and J by 5 bases, leaving 16 bases between them. From germline, CDR1 is MNHEY and CDR2 SMNVEV (reference sequence). The CDR3 has 14 amino acids. CDR3 nucleotide sequence: TGTGCCAGCAGCCCTCCCGACACTCCATATGGCTACACCTTC. It encodes CASSPPDTPYGYTF.

This chain links TRBV5-6 with TRBJ2-7; no clear D. Trimming stripped 4 bases from V and 0 bases from J, with 14 bases between. Germline assignment: CDR1 SGHDT and CDR2 YYEEEE. The CDR3 spans 15 residues. Written as DNA, the CDR3 is TGTGCCAGCAGCCCCCGGTCCATCTTCTCCTACGAGCAGTACTTC. Translation: CASSPRSIFSYEQYF.

The chain recombines TRBV24-1 with TRBJ2-7; the D gene is possibly TRBD1 (6 bases). CDR3 length: 13 amino acids. Trimming removed 5 bases at V and 2 bases at J, with 9 bases between. Germline assignment: CDR1 KGHDR and CDR2 SFDVKD. The CDR3 DNA follows: TGTGCCACCAGTGGGACAGAAACCTACGAGCAGTACTTC. Translated: CATSGTETYEQYF.

This clone has more than one count but fewer than ten. The chain uses TRBV7-8 and TRBJ2-2; 7 positions match TRBD1. There are 14 residues in the CDR3. V gave up 5 bases and J gave up 1 base; unmatched junction bases: 1. Germline values: CDR1 SGHVS, CDR2 FQNEAQ. CDR3 nucleotide sequence: TGTGCCAGCAGCCGACAGGGGAACACCGGGGAGCTGTTTTTT. Encoded protein: CASSRQGNTGELFF.

A remark on this clone: This sample includes further DNA sequences coding for the same CDR3. V is TRBV9 and J is TRBJ1-1; D is unclear. CDR3 size: 14 residues. Germline CDR1 SGDLS, CDR2 YYNGEE. Trimming shortened V by 0 bases and J by 3 bases, and 9 bases separated the two germline ends. The CDR3 DNA reads TGTGCCAGCAGCGTAGCCGGAGGGCACACTGAAGCTTTCTTT. Translating it yields CASSVAGGHTEAFF.

The gene calls are TRBV15 and TRBJ1-1, with D tentatively TRBD1 (6 bases). V was clipped by 7 bases and J by 6 bases, with 15 bases between them. CDR1 is LNHNV and CDR2 is YYDKDF in the germline V gene (reference sequence). The CDR3 is 13 residues long. The CDR3 nucleotides read TGTGCCACCACCCAGGGGAGAGTCGCTGAAGCTTTCTTT. Amino acids: CATTQGRVAEAFF.

The chain is built from TRBV7-9 and TRBJ1-5; D is perhaps TRBD1 (6 bases). The germline V gene has CDR1 SEHNR and CDR2 FQNEAQ (reference sequence). Trimming took 5 bases from V and 4 from J, leaving 18 bases between them. The CDR3 covers 16 residues. DNA for the CDR3: TGTGCCAGCAGCCTGGTCGGCAGGACAGTGAATCAGCCCCAGCATTTT. Protein product: CASSLVGRTVNQPQHF.

The chain joins TRBV5-6 to TRBJ1-5, with D possibly matching TRBD1 (6 bases). The CDR3 loop spans 15 amino acids. V dropped 3 bases and J dropped 7 bases, with 17 bases sitting between them. From germline, CDR1 is SGHDT and CDR2 YYEEEE. The CDR3 bases are TGTGCCAGCAGCTCTGGGGTGGGAGGGGGGCAGCCCCAGCATTTT. This encodes CASSSGVGGGQPQHF.

The rearrangement links TRBV12-3 or TRBV12-4 to TRBJ1-2; TRBD1 aligns across 9 bases. V dropped 4 bases and J dropped 5; count of bases not matched to a gene: 2. CDR3 length: 13 residues. This CDR3 is CASSYGQGYGYTF. Written as DNA, the CDR3 is TGTGCCAGCAGTTACGGACAGGGGTATGGCTACACCTTC.

This clone has more than one count but fewer than ten. The same CDR3 is also encoded by other DNA sequences in this sample. V usage is TRBV6-5 and J usage is TRBJ2-2; possible D gene TRBD1, 5 bases. The V end was cut by 3 bases, the J end by 7 bases, with 6 bases between. Germline CDR1 and CDR2: MNHEY and SVGAGI. This CDR3 is built from 12 residues. Written as DNA, the CDR3 is TGTGCCAGCAGTTATAGGGGCGGGGAGCTGTTTTTT. It is translated as CASSYRGGELFF.